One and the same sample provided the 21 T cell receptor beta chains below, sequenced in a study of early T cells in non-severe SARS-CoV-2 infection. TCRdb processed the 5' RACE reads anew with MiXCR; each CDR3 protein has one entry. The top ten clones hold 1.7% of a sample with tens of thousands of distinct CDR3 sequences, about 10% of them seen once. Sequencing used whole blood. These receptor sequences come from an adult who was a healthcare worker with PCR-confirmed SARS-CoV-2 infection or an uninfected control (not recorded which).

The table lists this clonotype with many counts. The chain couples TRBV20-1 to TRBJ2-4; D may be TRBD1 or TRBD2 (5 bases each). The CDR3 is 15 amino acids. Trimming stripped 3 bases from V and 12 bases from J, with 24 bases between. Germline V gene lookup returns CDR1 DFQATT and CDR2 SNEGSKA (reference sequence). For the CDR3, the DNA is TGCAGTGCTAGTTTACCCCGGGACGGTAATTCTGGTCAGTACTTC. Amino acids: CSASLPRDGNSGQYF.

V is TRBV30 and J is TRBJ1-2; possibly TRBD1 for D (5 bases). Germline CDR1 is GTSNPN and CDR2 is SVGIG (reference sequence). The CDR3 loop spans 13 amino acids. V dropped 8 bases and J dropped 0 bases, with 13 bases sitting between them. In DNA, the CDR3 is TGTGCCCGAGACAGCGAAGCTAACTATGGCTACACCTTC. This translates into CARDSEANYGYTF.

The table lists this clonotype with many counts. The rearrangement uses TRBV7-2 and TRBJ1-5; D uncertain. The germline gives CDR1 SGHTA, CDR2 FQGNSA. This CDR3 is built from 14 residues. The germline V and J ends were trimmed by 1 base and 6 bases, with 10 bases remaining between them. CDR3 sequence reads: CASSLDGETQPQHF. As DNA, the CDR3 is TGTGCCAGCAGCTTAGATGGGGAAACTCAGCCCCAGCATTTT.

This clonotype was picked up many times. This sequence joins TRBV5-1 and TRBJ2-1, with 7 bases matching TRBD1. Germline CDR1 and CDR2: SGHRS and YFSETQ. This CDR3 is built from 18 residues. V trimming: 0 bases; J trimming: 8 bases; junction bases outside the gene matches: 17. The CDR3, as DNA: TGCGCCAGCAGCTTGGGGGGTGACAGGGTTCTCTCTTTCGATGAGCAGTTCTTC. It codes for CASSLGGDRVLSFDEQFF.

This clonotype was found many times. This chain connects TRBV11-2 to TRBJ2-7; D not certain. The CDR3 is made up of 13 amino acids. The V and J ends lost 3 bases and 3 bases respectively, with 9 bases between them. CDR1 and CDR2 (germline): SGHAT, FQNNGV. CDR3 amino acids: CASSFGSNYEQYF. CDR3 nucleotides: TGTGCCAGCAGCTTTGGGTCGAACTACGAGCAGTACTTC.

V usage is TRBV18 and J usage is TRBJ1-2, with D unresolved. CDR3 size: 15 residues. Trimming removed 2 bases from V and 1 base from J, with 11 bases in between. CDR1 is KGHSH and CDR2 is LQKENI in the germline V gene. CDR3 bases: TGTGCCAGCTCACCAATGGGCGTCAGTAACTATGGCTACACCTTC. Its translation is CASSPMGVSNYGYTF. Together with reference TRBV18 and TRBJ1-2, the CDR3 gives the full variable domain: NAGVMQNPRHLVRRRGQEARLRCSPMKGHSHVYWYRQLPEEGLKFMVYLQKENIIDESGMPKERFSAEFPKEGPSILRIQQVVRGDSAAYFCASSPMGVSNYGYTFGSGTRLTVV.

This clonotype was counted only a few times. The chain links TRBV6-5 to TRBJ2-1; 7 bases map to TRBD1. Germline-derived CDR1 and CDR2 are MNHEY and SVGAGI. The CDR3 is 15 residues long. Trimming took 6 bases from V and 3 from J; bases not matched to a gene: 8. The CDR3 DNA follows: TGTGCCAGCAGGGATGACAGGGCCCGCTACAATGAGCAGTTCTTC. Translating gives CASRDDRARYNEQFF.

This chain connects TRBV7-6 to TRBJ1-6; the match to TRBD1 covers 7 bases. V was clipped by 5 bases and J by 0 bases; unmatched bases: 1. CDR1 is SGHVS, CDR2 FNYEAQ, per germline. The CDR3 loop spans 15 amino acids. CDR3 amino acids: CASSRDSSYNSPLHF. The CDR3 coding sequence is TGTGCCAGCAGCCGGGACAGCTCCTATAATTCACCCCTCCACTTT.

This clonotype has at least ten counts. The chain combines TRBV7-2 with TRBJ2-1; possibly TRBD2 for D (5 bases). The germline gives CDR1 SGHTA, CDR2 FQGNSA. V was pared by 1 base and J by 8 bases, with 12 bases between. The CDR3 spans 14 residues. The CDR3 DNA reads TGTGCCAGCAGCTTAGTGGCTAGCAGAGATGAGCAGTTCTTC. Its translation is CASSLVASRDEQFF. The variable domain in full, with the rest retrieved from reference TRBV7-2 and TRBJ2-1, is GAGVSQSPSNKVTEKGKDVELRCDPISGHTALYWYRQSLGQGLEFLIYFQGNSAPDKSGLPSDRFSAERTGGSVSTLTIQRTQQEDSAVYLCASSLVASRDEQFFGPGTRLTVL.

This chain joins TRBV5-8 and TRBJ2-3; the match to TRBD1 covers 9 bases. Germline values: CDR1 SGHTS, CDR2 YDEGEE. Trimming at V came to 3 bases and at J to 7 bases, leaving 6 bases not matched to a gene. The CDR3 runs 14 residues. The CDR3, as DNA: TGTGCCAGCAGCTCGACAGGGGGGGCCTATACGCAGTATTTT. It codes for CASSSTGGAYTQYF.

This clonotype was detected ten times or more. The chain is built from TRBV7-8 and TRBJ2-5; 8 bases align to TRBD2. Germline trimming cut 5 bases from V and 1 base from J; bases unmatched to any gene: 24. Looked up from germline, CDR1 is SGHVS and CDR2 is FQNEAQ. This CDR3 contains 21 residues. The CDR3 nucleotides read TGTGCCAGCAGCCCCCGGAGCCCTGTGGGTTTAGAGCGGGGGCCCCAAGAGACCCAGTACTTC. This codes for CASSPRSPVGLERGPQETQYF.

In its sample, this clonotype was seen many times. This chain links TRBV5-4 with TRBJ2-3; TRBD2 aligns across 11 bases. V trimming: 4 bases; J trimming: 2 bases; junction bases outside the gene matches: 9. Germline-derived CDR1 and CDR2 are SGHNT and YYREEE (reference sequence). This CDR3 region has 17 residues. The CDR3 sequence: CASSPGLADLYTDTQYF. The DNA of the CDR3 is TGTGCCAGCAGCCCGGGACTAGCGGACCTGTACACAGATACGCAGTATTTT.

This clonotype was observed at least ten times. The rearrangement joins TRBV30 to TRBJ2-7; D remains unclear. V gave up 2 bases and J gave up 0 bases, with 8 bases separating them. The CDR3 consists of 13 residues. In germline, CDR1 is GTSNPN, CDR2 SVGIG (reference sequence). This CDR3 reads CAWSWLSSYEQYF. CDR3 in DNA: TGTGCCTGGAGTTGGCTGAGCTCCTACGAGCAGTACTTC. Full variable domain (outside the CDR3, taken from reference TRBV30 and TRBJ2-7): SQTIHQWPATLVQPVGSPLSLECTVEGTSNPNLYWYRQAAGRGLQLLFYSVGIGQISSEVPQNLSASRPQDRQFILSSKKLLLSDSGFYLCAWSWLSSYEQYFGPGTRLTVT.

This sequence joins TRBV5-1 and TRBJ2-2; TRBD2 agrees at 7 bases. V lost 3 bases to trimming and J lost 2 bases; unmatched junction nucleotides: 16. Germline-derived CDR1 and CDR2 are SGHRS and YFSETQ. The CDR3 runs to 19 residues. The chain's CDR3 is CASSWPRASGRINTGELFF. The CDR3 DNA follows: TGCGCCAGCAGCTGGCCTAGGGCTAGCGGCCGCATAAACACCGGGGAGCTGTTTTTT.

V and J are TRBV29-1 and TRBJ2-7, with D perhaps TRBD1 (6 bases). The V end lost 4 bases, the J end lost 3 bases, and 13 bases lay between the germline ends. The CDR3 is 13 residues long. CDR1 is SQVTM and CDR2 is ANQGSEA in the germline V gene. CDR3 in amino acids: CSVVAGTIYEQYF. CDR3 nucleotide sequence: TGCAGCGTTGTAGCAGGGACAATCTACGAGCAGTACTTC.

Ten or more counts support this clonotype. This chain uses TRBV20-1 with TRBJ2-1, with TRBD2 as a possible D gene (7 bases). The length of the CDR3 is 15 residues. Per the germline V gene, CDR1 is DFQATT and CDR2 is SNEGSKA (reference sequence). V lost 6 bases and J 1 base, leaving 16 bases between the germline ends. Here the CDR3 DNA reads TGCAGTGCCAGAAAACAGGGAGGGTCCTACAATGAGCAGTTCTTC. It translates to CSARKQGGSYNEQFF.

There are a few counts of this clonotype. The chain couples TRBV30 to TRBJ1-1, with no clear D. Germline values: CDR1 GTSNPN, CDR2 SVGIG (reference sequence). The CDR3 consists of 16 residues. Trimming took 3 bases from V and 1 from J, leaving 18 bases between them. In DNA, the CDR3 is TGTGCCTGGAGAATTGGTTTGGGAAGTCGGAACACTGAAGCTTTCTTT. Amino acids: CAWRIGLGSRNTEAFF.

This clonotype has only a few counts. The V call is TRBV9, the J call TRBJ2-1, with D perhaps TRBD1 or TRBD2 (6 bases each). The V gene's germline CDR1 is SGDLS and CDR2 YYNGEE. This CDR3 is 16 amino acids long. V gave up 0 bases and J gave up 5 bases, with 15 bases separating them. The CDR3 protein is CASSVVGGPPHNEQFF. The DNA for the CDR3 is TGTGCCAGCAGCGTAGTTGGGGGGCCTCCCCACAATGAGCAGTTCTTC.

The CDR3: CASSEYRQGNSPLHF. The CDR3 DNA follows: TGTGCCAGCAGTGAATATCGGCAGGGGAATTCACCCCTCCACTTT. V gene TRBV25-1 combines with J gene TRBJ1-6, with a tentative D call TRBD1 (6 bases). The CDR3 has 15 amino acids. Germline V gene sequence: CDR1 MGHDK, CDR2 SYGVNS. Trimming removed 0 bases at V and 7 bases at J, with 10 bases between.

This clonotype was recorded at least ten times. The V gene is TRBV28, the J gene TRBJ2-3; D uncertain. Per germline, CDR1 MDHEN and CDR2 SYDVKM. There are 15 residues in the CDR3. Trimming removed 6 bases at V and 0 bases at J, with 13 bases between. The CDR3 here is CASRASQRSTDTQYF. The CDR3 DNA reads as TGTGCCAGCAGGGCGAGCCAACGTAGCACAGATACGCAGTATTTT.

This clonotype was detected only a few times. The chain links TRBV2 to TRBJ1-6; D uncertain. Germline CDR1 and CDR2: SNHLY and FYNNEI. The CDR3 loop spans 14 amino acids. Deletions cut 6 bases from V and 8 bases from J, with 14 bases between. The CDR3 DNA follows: TGTGCCAGCAGGGGGTCCCGGGAGGATTCACCCCTCCACTTT. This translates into CASRGSREDSPLHF.